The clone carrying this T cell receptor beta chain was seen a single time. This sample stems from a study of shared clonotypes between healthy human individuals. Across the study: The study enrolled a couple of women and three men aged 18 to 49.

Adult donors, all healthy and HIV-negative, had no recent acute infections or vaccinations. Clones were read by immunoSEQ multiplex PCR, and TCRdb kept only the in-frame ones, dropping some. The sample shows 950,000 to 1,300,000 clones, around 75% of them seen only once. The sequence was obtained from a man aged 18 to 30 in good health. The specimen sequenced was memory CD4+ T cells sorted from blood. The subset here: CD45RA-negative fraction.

The CDR3 DNA is TGTGCCAGCAGTATTTATCCTAACTATGGCTACACCTTC. This translates into CASSIYPNYGYTF. The V and J genes are TRBV6-5 and TRBJ1-2; D is undetermined. Looked up from germline, CDR1 is MNHEY and CDR2 is SVGAGI. Trimming left V 5 bases short and J 0 bases short, with 7 bases between. CDR3 length: 13 residues.